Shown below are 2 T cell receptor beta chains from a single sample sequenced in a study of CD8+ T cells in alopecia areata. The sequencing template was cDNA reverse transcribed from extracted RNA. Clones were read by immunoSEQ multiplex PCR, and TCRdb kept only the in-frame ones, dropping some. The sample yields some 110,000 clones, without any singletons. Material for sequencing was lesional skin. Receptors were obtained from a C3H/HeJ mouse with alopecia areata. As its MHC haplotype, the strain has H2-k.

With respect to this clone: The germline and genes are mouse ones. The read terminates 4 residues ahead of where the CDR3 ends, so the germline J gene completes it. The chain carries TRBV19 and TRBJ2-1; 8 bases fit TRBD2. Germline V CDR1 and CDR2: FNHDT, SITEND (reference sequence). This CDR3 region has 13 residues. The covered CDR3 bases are TGTGCCAGCAGTCTGGGGGGAAGGGCT. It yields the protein CASSLGGRA. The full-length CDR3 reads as CASSLGGRAEQFF.

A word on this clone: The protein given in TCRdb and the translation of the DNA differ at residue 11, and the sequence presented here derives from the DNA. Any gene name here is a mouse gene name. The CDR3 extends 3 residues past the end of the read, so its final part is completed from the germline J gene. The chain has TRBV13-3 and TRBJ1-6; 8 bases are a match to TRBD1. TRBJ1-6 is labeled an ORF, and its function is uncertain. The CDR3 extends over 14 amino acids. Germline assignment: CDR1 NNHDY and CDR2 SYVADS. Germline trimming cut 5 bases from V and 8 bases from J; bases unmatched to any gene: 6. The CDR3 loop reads CASRNRGKYSPLYF. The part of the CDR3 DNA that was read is TGTGCCAGCAGGAACAGGGGGAAGTATTCGCCC.